This TCR beta chain was recorded in a study of cytomegalovirus exposure and HLA in healthy donors. Study context: Among several hundred genotyped donors, around 82% fell in the Caucasian-associated ancestry cluster. The study's findings and limits: Among CMV-associated TCR beta chains, most appeared HLA-restricted in a later analysis. CMV serostatus was the sole immune exposure information available.

With 60 Vbeta and 13 Jbeta primers, the PCR was carried out. Produced via immunoSEQ multiplex PCR; TCRdb's table is partial and in-frame only. The sample records about 200,000 clones, 79% being singletons. Germline-derived CDR1 and CDR2 are MNHNY and SVGAGI (reference sequence). This CDR3 is built from 15 residues. The ends lost 6 bases at V and 12 bases at J; junction bases unmatched: 18. For this clone: Its antigen is unknown.

Specimen: PBMCs. The receptor was isolated from a girl under 18 in good health and CMV-seropositive. The chain carries TRBV6-6 and TRBJ2-7, with 9 nucleotides matching TRBD2. CDR3 loop: CASRPGTSSERQRYF. The CDR3 DNA sequence: TGTGCCAGCAGGCCCGGGACTAGCTCGGAAAGGCAGCGGTACTTC.